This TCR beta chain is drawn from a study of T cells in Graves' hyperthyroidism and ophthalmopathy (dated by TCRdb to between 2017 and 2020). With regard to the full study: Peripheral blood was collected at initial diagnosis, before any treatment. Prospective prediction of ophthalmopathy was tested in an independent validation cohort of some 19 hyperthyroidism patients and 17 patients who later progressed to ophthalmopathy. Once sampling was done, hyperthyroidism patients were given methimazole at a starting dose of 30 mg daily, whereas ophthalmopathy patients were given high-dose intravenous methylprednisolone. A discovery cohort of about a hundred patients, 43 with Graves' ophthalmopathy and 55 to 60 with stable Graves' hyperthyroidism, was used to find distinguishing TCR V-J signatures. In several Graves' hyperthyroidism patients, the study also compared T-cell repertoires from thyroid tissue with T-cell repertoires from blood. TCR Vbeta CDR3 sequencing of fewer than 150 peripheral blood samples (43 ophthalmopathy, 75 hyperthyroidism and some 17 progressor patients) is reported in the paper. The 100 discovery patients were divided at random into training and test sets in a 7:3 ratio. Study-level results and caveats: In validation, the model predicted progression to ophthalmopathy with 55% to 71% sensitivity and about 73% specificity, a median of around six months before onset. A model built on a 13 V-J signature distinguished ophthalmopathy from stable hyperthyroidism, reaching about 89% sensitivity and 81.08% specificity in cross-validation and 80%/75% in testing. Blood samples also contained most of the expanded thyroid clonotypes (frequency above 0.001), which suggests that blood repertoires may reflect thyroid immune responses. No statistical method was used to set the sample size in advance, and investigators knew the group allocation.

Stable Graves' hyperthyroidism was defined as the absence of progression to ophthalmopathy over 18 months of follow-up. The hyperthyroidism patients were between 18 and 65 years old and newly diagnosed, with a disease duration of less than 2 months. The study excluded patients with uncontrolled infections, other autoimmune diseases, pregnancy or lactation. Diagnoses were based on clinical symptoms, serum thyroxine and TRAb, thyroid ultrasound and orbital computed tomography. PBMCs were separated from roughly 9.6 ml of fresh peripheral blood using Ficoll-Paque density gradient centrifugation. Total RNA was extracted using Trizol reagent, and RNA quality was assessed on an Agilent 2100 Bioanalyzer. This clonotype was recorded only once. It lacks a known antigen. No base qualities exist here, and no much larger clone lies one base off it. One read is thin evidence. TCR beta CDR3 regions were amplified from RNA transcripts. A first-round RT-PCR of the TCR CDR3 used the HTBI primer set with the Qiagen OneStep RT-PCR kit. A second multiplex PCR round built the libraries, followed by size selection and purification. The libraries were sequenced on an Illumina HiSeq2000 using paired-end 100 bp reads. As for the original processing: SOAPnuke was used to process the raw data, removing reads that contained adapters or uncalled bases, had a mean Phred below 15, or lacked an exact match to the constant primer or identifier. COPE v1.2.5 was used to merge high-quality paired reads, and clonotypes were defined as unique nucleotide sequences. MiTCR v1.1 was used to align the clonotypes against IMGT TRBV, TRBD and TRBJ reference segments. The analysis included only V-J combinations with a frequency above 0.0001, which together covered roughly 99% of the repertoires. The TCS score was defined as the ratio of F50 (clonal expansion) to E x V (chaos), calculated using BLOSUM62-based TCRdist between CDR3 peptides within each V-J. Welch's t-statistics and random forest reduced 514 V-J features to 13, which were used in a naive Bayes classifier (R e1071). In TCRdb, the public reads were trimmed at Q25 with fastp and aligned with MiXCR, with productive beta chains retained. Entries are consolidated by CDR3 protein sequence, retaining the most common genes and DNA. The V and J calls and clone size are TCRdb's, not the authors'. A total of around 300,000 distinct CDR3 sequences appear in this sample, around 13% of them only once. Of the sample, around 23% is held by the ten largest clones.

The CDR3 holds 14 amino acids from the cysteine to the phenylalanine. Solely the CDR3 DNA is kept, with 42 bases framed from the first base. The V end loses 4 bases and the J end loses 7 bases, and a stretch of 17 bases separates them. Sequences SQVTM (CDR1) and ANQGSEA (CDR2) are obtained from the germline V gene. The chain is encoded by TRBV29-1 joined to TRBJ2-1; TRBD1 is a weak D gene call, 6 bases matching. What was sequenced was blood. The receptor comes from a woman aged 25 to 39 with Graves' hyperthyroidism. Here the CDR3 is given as CSVGRGGSGNEQFF. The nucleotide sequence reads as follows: TGCAGCGTTGGCAGGGGTGGGTCGGGGAATGAGCAGTTCTTC.